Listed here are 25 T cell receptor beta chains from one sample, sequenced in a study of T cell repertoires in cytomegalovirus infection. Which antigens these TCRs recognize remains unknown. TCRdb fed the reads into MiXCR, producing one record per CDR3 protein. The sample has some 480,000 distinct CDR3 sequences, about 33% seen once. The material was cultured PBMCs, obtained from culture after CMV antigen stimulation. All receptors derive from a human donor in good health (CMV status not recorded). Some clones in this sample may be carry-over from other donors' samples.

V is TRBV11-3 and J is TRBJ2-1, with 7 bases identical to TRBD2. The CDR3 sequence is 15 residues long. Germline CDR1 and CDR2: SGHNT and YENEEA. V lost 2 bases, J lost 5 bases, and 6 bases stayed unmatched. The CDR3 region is CASSLSPGRNNEQFF. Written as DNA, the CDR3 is TGTGCCAGCAGCTTATCTCCCGGGAGGAACAATGAGCAGTTCTTC.

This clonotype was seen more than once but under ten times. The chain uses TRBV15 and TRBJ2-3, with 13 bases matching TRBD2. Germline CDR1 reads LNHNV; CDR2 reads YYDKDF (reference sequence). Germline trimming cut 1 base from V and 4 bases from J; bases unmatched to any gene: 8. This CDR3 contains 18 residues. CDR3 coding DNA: TGTGCCACCAGCAGAGTACTACCGGGACTAGCGGGGTCAGATACGCAGTATTTT. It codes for CATSRVLPGLAGSDTQYF. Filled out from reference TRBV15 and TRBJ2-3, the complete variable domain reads DAMVIQNPRYQVTQFGKPVTLSCSQTLNHNVMYWYQQKSSQAPKLLFHYYDKDFNNEADTPDNFQSRRPNTSFCFLDIRSPGLGDTAMYLCATSRVLPGLAGSDTQYFGPGTRLTVL.

The chain's CDR3 is CASSVGVAGFYNEQFF. The CDR3 nucleotides read TGTGCCAGCAGTGTCGGGGTAGCGGGCTTCTACAATGAGCAGTTCTTC. V is TRBV2 and J is TRBJ2-1; 7 bases fit TRBD2. CDR3 length: 16 amino acids. J lost 3 bases, V lost 4 bases, and 9 bases had no gene match. Germline CDR1 is SNHLY and CDR2 is FYNNEI.

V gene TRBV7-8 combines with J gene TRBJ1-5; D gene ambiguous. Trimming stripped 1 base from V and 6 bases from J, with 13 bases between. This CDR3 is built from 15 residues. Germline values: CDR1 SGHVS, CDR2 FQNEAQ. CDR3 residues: CASSLGLGISQPQHF. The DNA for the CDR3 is TGTGCCAGCAGCTTAGGATTGGGTATTTCTCAGCCCCAGCATTTT.

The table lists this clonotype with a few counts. CDR3 bases: TGTGCCACCGCGGGACTCCACTACAATGAGCAGTTCTTC. Translating gives CATAGLHYNEQFF. The chain couples TRBV24-1 to TRBJ2-1, with D possibly being TRBD2 (6 bases). V was pared by 9 bases and J by 3 bases, with 11 bases between. The CDR3 is 13 residues long. Germline assignment: CDR1 KGHDR and CDR2 SFDVKD.

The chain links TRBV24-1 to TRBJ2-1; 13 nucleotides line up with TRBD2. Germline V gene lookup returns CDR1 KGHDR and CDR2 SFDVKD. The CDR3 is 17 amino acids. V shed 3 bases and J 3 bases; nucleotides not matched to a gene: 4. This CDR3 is CATSDTGTSGIYNEQFF. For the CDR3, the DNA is TGTGCCACCAGTGATACCGGGACTAGCGGGATCTACAATGAGCAGTTCTTC.

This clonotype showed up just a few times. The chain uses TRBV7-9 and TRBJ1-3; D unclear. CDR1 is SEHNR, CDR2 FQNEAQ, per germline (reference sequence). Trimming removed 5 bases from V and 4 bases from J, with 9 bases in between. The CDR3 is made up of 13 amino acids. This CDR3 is CASSLEPGNTIYF. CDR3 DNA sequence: TGTGCCAGCAGCCTTGAACCGGGAAACACCATATATTTT.

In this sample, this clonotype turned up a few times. The CDR3 loop reads CASSLASGYGSETQYF. CDR3 nucleotide sequence: TGTGCCAGCAGCTTAGCGTCAGGGTATGGTTCAGAGACCCAGTACTTC. The chain carries TRBV7-2 and TRBJ2-5, with a tentative D call TRBD1 (5 bases). V was pared by 0 bases and J by 4 bases, with 15 bases between. Germline CDR1 and CDR2: SGHTA and FQGNSA. The CDR3 totals 16 residues.

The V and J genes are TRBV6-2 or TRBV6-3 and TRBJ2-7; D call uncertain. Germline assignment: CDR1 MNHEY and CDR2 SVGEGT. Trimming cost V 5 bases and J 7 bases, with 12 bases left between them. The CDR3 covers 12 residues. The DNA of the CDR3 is TGTGCCAGCAGTCATCCGAGTGTGGAGCAGTACGTC. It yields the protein CASSHPSVEQYV.

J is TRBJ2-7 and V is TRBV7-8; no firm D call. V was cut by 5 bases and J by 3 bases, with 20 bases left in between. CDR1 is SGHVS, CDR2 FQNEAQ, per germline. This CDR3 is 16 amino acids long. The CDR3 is CASSRSAGRTHYEQYV. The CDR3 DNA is TGTGCCAGCAGCCGAAGCGCCGGGCGCACTCACTACGAGCAGTACGTC.

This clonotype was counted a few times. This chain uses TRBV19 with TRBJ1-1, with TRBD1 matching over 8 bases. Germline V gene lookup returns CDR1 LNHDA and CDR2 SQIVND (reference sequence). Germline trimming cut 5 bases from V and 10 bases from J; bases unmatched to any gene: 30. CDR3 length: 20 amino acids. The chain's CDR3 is CASSEGSGTGAWASYPGAFF. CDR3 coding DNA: TGTGCCAGTAGTGAAGGCTCCGGGACAGGTGCCTGGGCGAGCTATCCTGGAGCTTTCTTT.

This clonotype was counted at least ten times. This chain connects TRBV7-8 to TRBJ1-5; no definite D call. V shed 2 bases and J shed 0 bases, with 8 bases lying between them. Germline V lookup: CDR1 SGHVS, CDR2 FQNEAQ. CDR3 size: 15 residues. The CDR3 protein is CASSLRLASNQPQHF. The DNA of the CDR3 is TGTGCCAGCAGCTTACGATTGGCTAGCAATCAGCCCCAGCATTTT. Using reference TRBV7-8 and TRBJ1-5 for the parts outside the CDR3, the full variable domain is GAGVSQSPRYKVAKRGQDVALRCDPISGHVSLFWYQQALGQGPEFLTYFQNEAQLDKSGLPSDRFFAERPEGSVSTLKIQRTQQEDSAVYLCASSLRLASNQPQHFGDGTRLSIL.

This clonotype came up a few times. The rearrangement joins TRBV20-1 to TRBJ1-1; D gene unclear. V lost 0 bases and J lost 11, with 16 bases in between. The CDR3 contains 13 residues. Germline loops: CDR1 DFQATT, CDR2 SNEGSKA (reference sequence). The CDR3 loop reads CSARDQGGMRAFF. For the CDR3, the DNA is TGCAGTGCTAGAGATCAAGGCGGCATGCGGGCTTTCTTT.

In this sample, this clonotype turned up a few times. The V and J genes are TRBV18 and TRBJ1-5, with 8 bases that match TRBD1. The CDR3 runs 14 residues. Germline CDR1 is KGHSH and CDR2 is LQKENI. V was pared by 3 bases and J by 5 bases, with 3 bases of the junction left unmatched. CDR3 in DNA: TGTGCCAGCTCACCGGAGACAGGGGATCAGCCCCAGCATTTT. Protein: CASSPETGDQPQHF. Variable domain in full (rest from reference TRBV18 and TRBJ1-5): NAGVMQNPRHLVRRRGQEARLRCSPMKGHSHVYWYRQLPEEGLKFMVYLQKENIIDESGMPKERFSAEFPKEGPSILRIQQVVRGDSAAYFCASSPETGDQPQHFGDGTRLSIL.

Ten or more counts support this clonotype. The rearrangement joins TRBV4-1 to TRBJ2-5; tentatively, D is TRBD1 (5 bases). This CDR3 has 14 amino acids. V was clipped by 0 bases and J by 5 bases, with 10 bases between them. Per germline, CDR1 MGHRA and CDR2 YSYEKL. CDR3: CASSQEGAGETQYF. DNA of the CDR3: TGCGCCAGCAGCCAAGAAGGGGCAGGGGAGACCCAGTACTTC.

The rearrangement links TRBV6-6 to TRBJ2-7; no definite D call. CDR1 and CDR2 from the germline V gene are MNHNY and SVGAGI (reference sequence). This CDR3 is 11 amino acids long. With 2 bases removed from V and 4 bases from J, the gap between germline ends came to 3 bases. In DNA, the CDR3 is TGTGCCAGCAGTTACGAATACGAGCAGTACTTC. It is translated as CASSYEYEQYF.

The CDR3 region has the DNA TGTGCCAGCAGCTCCTACATAACCGGGGAGCTGTTTTTT. It encodes CASSSYITGELFF. The chain uses TRBV7-2 and TRBJ2-2; D is unresolved. Germline assignment: CDR1 SGHTA and CDR2 FQGNSA. This CDR3 has 13 residues. V lost 4 bases and J 5 bases, leaving 8 bases between the germline ends.

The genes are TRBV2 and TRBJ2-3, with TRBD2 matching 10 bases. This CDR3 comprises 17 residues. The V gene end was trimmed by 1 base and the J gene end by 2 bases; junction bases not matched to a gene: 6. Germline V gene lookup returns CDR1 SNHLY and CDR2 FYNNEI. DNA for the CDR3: TGTGCCAGCAGTGAAGAGCTAGGACTAGCGGTCACAGATACGCAGTATTTT. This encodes CASSEELGLAVTDTQYF.

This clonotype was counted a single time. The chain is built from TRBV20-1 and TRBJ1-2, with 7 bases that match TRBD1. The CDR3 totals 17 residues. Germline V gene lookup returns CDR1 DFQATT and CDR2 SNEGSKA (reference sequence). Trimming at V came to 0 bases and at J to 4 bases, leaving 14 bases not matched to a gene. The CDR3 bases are TGCAGTGCTAGAGATCCTATACGACAGGGAAGGGCCTATGGCTACACCTTC. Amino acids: CSARDPIRQGRAYGYTF.

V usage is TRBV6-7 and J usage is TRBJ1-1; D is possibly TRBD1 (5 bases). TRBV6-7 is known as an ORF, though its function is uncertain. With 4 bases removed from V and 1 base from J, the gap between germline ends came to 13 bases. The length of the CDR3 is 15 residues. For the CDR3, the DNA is TGTGCCAGCAGTTTACAAGACAGACGGAACACTGAAGCTTTCTTT. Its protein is CASSLQDRRNTEAFF.

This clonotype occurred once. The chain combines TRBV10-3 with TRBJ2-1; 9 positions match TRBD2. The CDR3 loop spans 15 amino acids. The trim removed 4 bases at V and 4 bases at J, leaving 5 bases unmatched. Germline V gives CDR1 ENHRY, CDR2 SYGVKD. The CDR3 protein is CAISGGSGRYNEQFF. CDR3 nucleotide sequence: TGTGCCATCAGTGGGGGAAGCGGGAGGTACAATGAGCAGTTCTTC.

CDR3 bases: TGTGCCAGCCCCGTATCGCTAGCGGGAGGACCTCCTCAGACCCAGTACTTC. Translating gives CASPVSLAGGPPQTQYF. V is TRBV28 and J is TRBJ2-5; TRBD2 aligns across 11 bases. Germline CDR1 is MDHEN and CDR2 is SYDVKM. J lost 6 bases, V lost 8 bases, and 17 bases had no gene match. This CDR3 spans 17 amino acids. The whole variable domain, remainder taken from reference TRBV28 and TRBJ2-5, is DVKVTQSSRYLVKRTGEKVFLECVQDMDHENMFWYRQDPGLGLRLIYFSYDVKMKEKGDIPEGYSVSREKKERFSLILESASTNQTSMYLCASPVSLAGGPPQTQYFGPGTRLLVL.

The CDR3: CASSEDIGGYNEQFF. DNA for the CDR3: TGTGCCAGTAGTGAGGATATCGGGGGGTACAATGAGCAGTTCTTC. The chain links TRBV19 to TRBJ2-1; 7 nucleotides match TRBD2. The junction had 8 bases not matched to a gene; V was cut back by 5 bases and J by 4 bases. The CDR3 contains 15 residues. CDR1 and CDR2 (germline): LNHDA, SQIVND (reference sequence).

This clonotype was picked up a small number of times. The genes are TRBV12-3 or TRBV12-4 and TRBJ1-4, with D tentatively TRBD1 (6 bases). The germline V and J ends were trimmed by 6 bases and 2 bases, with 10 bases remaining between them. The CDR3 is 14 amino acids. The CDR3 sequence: CASRPGHTNEKLFF. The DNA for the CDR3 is TGTGCCAGCAGACCGGGACACACTAATGAAAAACTGTTTTTT.

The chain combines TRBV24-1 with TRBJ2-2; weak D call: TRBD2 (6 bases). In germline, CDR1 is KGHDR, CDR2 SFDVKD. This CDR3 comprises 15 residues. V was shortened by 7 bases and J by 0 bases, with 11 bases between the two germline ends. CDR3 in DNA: TGTGCCACCAGCCCGGGACTTTCGAACACCGGGGAGCTGTTTTTT. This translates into CATSPGLSNTGELFF.